These T cell receptor beta chains were read from a single sample in a study of T cell changes during pregnancy in multiple sclerosis. Produced via immunoSEQ multiplex PCR; TCRdb's table is partial and in-frame only. The sample shows some 110,000 clones, around 90% of them seen only once. Sequencing used peripheral blood, obtained in the third trimester of pregnancy. These receptors all come from a female donor with multiple sclerosis, enrolled in a pregnancy study. Each CDR3 is given without its conserved first and last residue. Fields, in order: J gene, V gene, CDR3 protein.

j_gene: TRBJ2-5; v_gene: TRBV15; CDR3aa: ATRTGGVQGRGETQY
j_gene: TRBJ2-7; v_gene: TRBV19; CDR3aa: ASSRVLAVGNYEQY
j_gene: TRBJ2-7; v_gene: TRBV7-9; CDR3aa: ASSAEGGTVQY
j_gene: TRBJ2-7; v_gene: TRBV4-1; CDR3aa: ASSRTRGLAYEQY
j_gene: TRBJ1-2; v_gene: TRBV27; CDR3aa: ASSLSRGAQHYGYT
j_gene: TRBJ2-5; v_gene: TRBV28; CDR3aa: ASSSDVAGGPGETQY
j_gene: TRBJ2-1; v_gene: TRBV5-1; CDR3aa: ASSLAGTNAYWSSYNEQF
j_gene: TRBJ1-1; v_gene: TRBV6-5; CDR3aa: ASSSWTGGTEAF
j_gene: TRBJ2-7; v_gene: TRBV5-1; CDR3aa: ASSSGSYEQY
j_gene: TRBJ1-1; v_gene: TRBV18; CDR3aa: ASSQDNSNTEAF
j_gene: TRBJ2-2; v_gene: TRBV2; CDR3aa: ASSESGDTGELF
j_gene: TRBJ1-5; v_gene: TRBV5-1; CDR3aa: ASSDGTGNQPQH
j_gene: TRBJ1-5; v_gene: TRBV28; CDR3aa: ASSLGGVSNQPQH
j_gene: TRBJ1-5; v_gene: TRBV19; CDR3aa: ASSIAGAVQPQH
j_gene: TRBJ2-7; v_gene: TRBV27; CDR3aa: ASSYYRGSSYEQY
j_gene: TRBJ1-5; v_gene: TRBV19; CDR3aa: ASSIKSNQPQH
j_gene: TRBJ1-5; v_gene: TRBV9; CDR3aa: ASSEVRDFNQPQH
j_gene: TRBJ1-1; v_gene: TRBV14; CDR3aa: ASSHRGWATEAF
j_gene: TRBJ2-7; v_gene: TRBV6-1; CDR3aa: ASSDPRVIREQY
j_gene: TRBJ2-5; v_gene: TRBV15; CDR3aa: ATSRGREQETQY
j_gene: TRBJ2-5; v_gene: TRBV7-7; CDR3aa: ASSLRLAGKGETQY
j_gene: TRBJ2-7; v_gene: TRBV13; CDR3aa: ASSPGASLYEQY